This TCR beta chain derives from a study of prognosis after radiotherapy for stage I lung cancer. Turning to the study itself: Patient ages ran from about 53 to 90, with a median of roughly 77 years, and the group had about a dozen men and roughly six women. The tumor was squamous cell carcinoma for over 5 patients; for around eleven, it was adenocarcinoma. In 3 to 5 fractions, radiotherapy was administered as SBRT with a biologically effective dose of at least 100 Gy.

Multiplex PCR in two rounds served to amplify TCR beta CDR3 from genomic DNA. The authors ran first-round PCR with primers specific to each TRBV and TRBJ gene. There were universal primers used in the second PCR round. TCRdb fed the multiplex PCR reads into MiXCR, producing one record per CDR3 protein. The sample lists about 16,000 distinct CDR3 sequences, around two fifths seen once, with about two fifths in the top ten. The germline V gene encodes CDR1 DFQATT and CDR2 SNEGSKA (reference sequence). The ends lost 6 bases at V and 1 base at J; junction bases unmatched: 6. The CDR3 length is 14 residues. This clonotype was picked up many times.

This TCR derives from a donor at least 50 years old with non-small cell lung cancer. The genes are TRBV20-1 and TRBJ2-4; 7 nucleotides agree with TRBD1. Source: PBMCs, taken before or after stereotactic body radiation therapy (not recorded which). The chain's CDR3 is CSAPGGRAKNIQYF. CDR3 coding DNA: TGCAGTGCCCCAGGGGGTAGGGCCAAAAACATTCAGTACTTC.